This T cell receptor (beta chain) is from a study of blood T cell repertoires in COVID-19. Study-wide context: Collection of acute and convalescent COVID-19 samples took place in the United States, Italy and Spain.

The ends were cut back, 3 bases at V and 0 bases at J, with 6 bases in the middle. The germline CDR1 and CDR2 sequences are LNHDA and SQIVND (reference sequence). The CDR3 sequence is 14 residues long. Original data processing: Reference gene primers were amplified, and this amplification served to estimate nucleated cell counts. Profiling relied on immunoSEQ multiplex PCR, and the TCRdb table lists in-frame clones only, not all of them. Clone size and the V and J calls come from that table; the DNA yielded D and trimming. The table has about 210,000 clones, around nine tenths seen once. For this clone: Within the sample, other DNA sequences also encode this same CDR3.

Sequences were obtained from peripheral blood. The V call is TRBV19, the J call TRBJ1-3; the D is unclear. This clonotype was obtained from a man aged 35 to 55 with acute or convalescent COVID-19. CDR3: CASSIGSSGNTIYF. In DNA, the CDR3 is TGTGCCAGTAGTATCGGGAGCTCTGGAAACACCATATATTTT.